The clone carrying this T cell receptor (beta chain) occurred a few times. What it recognizes is unknown. CDR3 length: 15 residues. Germline V gene data show CDR1 as LGHNA and CDR2 as YSLEER. V was shortened by 0 bases and J by 0 bases, with 6 bases between the two germline ends. The data originate from a study of beta chain features in type 1 diabetes. Study-wide results and limits: In every one of the four CD4+ subsets, TCRB CDR3s were moderately but significantly shorter in Type 1 diabetes patients.

Reverse transcribing all isolated RNA meant expressed TCRB transcripts were sequenced. Here immunoSEQ multiplex PCR was the method, and the copy in TCRdb shows in-frame clones only, minus some. The sample includes over 100,000 clones, 16% seen only once; the top ten take over 2%. This clonotype was sampled from a man aged 25 to 40 with type 1 diabetes. Sequencing used central memory CD4+ T cells from blood. The gene calls are TRBV4-3 and TRBJ1-3; the D is unclear. The CDR3 nucleotides read TGCGCCAGCAGCCAAGACGGGAACTCTGGAAACACCATATATTTT. As protein: CASSQDGNSGNTIYF.